These T cell receptor beta chains were read from a single sample in a study of T-cell reconstitution after alpha-beta-depleted transplantation in children. In TCRdb, the PCR reads were re-called with MiXCR into one record per CDR3 protein. The data show about 580,000 distinct CDR3 sequences, roughly 23% seen once. Source: PBMCs, mostly from graft donor cells, taken 360 days after TCRalphabeta/CD19-depleted stem cell transplant. The receptors come from a boy less than two years old who had a stem cell transplant for acute myeloid leukemia, so the T cells may come from the graft donor. Both conserved end residues are part of each CDR3. The D gene is left open where the match is weak. Expanded clones get a size class; other rows say once, few or many, or leave the size out.

j_call: TRBJ2-5; clone_size: many; v_call: TRBV7-9; cdr3_length: 13; d_call: -; cdr3_nt: TGTGCCAGCAGCTCACAGGGCGGAGAGACCCAGTACTTC; cdr3_aa: CASSSQGGETQYF
j_call: TRBJ1-1; clone_size: -; v_call: TRBV6-2/TRBV6-3; cdr3_length: 16; d_call: -; cdr3_nt: TGTGCCAGCAGTTCCGGGATGACAGAAAATCTATCTGAAGCTTTCTTT; cdr3_aa: CASSSGMTENLSEAFF
j_call: TRBJ2-3; clone_size: few; v_call: TRBV20-1; cdr3_length: 14; d_call: -; cdr3_nt: TGCAGTGTCAGAACAGGGAAGGAGGGAGATACGCAGTATTTT; cdr3_aa: CSVRTGKEGDTQYF
j_call: TRBJ1-1; clone_size: many; v_call: TRBV20-1; cdr3_length: 13; d_call: -; cdr3_nt: TGCAGTGCTAGTCAGGGAGCGGGCACTGAAGCTTTCTTT; cdr3_aa: CSASQGAGTEAFF
j_call: TRBJ2-2; clone_size: many; v_call: TRBV27; cdr3_length: 14; d_call: -; cdr3_nt: TGTGCCAGAAGACTAGTTTACGACACCGGGGAGCTGTTTTTT; cdr3_aa: CARRLVYDTGELFF
j_call: TRBJ2-3; clone_size: -; v_call: TRBV12-3/TRBV12-4; cdr3_length: 13; d_call: -; cdr3_nt: TGTGCCAGCAGATCCAATCTGGGGCTGACGCAGTATTTT; cdr3_aa: CASRSNLGLTQYF
j_call: TRBJ2-1; clone_size: -; v_call: TRBV20-1; cdr3_length: 13; d_call: TRBD2; cdr3_nt: TGCAGTGCTAGAGATCTCGGGGGGGCTAGGTGGTTCTTC; cdr3_aa: CSARDLGGARWFF
j_call: TRBJ2-7; clone_size: few; v_call: TRBV27; cdr3_length: 15; d_call: TRBD2; cdr3_nt: TGTGCCAGCATTCCGACTAGCGGGGGTTCCTACGAGCAGTACTTC; cdr3_aa: CASIPTSGGSYEQYF
j_call: TRBJ2-2; clone_size: many; v_call: TRBV28; cdr3_length: 14; d_call: -; cdr3_nt: TGTGCCAGCGGCTTAGACAGGAGAGCCGGGGAGCTGTTTTTT; cdr3_aa: CASGLDRRAGELFF
j_call: TRBJ1-1; clone_size: many; v_call: TRBV10-3; cdr3_length: 13; d_call: TRBD1; cdr3_nt: TGTGCCATCAGTGAAACCGGGACAGGGCCAGCTTTCTTT; cdr3_aa: CAISETGTGPAFF
j_call: TRBJ1-2; clone_size: -; v_call: TRBV6-5; cdr3_length: 16; d_call: -; cdr3_nt: TGTGCCAGCAGTTACGCAACGGGCCCAATCTTTTATGGCTACACCTTC; cdr3_aa: CASSYATGPIFYGYTF
j_call: TRBJ2-2; clone_size: -; v_call: TRBV27; cdr3_length: 16; d_call: -; cdr3_nt: TGTGCCAGCAGTTTAAATGGGCCGACATTTACCGGGGAGCTGTTTTTT; cdr3_aa: CASSLNGPTFTGELFF
j_call: TRBJ1-1; clone_size: -; v_call: TRBV20-1; cdr3_length: 13; d_call: TRBD1; cdr3_nt: TGCAGTGCTCCGACAGGGGGAATCCCTGAAGCTTTCTTT; cdr3_aa: CSAPTGGIPEAFF
j_call: TRBJ2-1; clone_size: few; v_call: TRBV27; cdr3_length: 16; d_call: TRBD1; cdr3_nt: TGTGCCAGCAGCCCGTCGACAGGGATGCTTTTCAATGAGCAGTTCTTC; cdr3_aa: CASSPSTGMLFNEQFF
j_call: TRBJ2-4; clone_size: few; v_call: TRBV27; cdr3_length: 14; d_call: -; cdr3_nt: TGTGCCAGCAGCCCAAGATTAGCCAAAAACATTCAGTACTTC; cdr3_aa: CASSPRLAKNIQYF
j_call: TRBJ2-5; clone_size: -; v_call: TRBV7-3; cdr3_length: 14; d_call: TRBD2; cdr3_nt: TGTGCCAGCAGCCTCAGCGGGGGAGACGAGACCCAGTACTTC; cdr3_aa: CASSLSGGDETQYF
j_call: TRBJ1-1; clone_size: few; v_call: TRBV29-1; cdr3_length: 14; d_call: -; cdr3_nt: TGCAGCGTTGAGGACAGTTACACGAACACTGAAGCTTTCTTT; cdr3_aa: CSVEDSYTNTEAFF
j_call: TRBJ2-5; clone_size: -; v_call: TRBV12-3/TRBV12-4; cdr3_length: 17; d_call: -; cdr3_nt: TGTGCCAGCAGTTTAGCGGCCGAGCGTAGTGGGCAAGAGACCCAGTACTTC; cdr3_aa: CASSLAAERSGQETQYF
j_call: TRBJ2-7; clone_size: -; v_call: TRBV4-3; cdr3_length: 17; d_call: TRBD1; cdr3_nt: TGCGCCAGCAGCCAGGAGCGTTGGACAGGGGCCTCCTACGAGCAGTACTTC; cdr3_aa: CASSQERWTGASYEQYF
j_call: TRBJ1-1; clone_size: -; v_call: TRBV20-1; cdr3_length: 12; d_call: -; cdr3_nt: TGCAGTGCTAGACCGGAGGGGGCTGAAGCTTTCTTT; cdr3_aa: CSARPEGAEAFF
j_call: TRBJ2-2; clone_size: many; v_call: TRBV4-3; cdr3_length: 14; d_call: -; cdr3_nt: TGCGCCAGCAGCCACGTTGGGGCTCCCGGGGAGCTGTTTTTT; cdr3_aa: CASSHVGAPGELFF
j_call: TRBJ1-2; clone_size: few; v_call: TRBV29-1; cdr3_length: 13; d_call: -; cdr3_nt: TGCAGCTCCGGGGGTGGGGGAGGCTATGGCTACACCTTC; cdr3_aa: CSSGGGGGYGYTF
j_call: TRBJ1-6; clone_size: many; v_call: TRBV20-1; cdr3_length: 14; d_call: -; cdr3_nt: TGCAGTGCGGTTCTGGGGCAGAATAATTCACCCCTCCACTTT; cdr3_aa: CSAVLGQNNSPLHF
j_call: TRBJ2-1; clone_size: many; v_call: TRBV20-1; cdr3_length: 13; d_call: TRBD2; cdr3_nt: TGCAGTGCCGGGACTAGAATTGACAATGAGCAGTTCTTC; cdr3_aa: CSAGTRIDNEQFF
j_call: TRBJ2-4; clone_size: -; v_call: TRBV28; cdr3_length: 13; d_call: TRBD1; cdr3_nt: TGTGCCAGCAGTGCCGCGGACAGGGATATTCAGTACTTC; cdr3_aa: CASSAADRDIQYF
j_call: TRBJ2-2; clone_size: many; v_call: TRBV29-1; cdr3_length: 11; d_call: -; cdr3_nt: TGCAGCGTCGAGGGGGGCGGGGAGCTGTTTTTT; cdr3_aa: CSVEGGGELFF
j_call: TRBJ2-3; clone_size: -; v_call: TRBV10-3; cdr3_length: 18; d_call: TRBD2; cdr3_nt: TGTGCCATCAGTGAAATCGGACTAGCGGGGGGCCCCCAAGATACGCAGTATTTT; cdr3_aa: CAISEIGLAGGPQDTQYF
j_call: TRBJ2-5; clone_size: many; v_call: TRBV28; cdr3_length: 13; d_call: -; cdr3_nt: TGTGCCAGCAGTTTAACCTGGGGGCAGTCGCGCAACTTC; cdr3_aa: CASSLTWGQSRNF
j_call: TRBJ1-1; clone_size: many; v_call: TRBV29-1; cdr3_length: 12; d_call: -; cdr3_nt: TGCAGCGCTAACAGGGACGGGGCTGAAGCTTTCTTT; cdr3_aa: CSANRDGAEAFF
j_call: TRBJ2-6; clone_size: -; v_call: TRBV6-2/TRBV6-3; cdr3_length: 15; d_call: -; cdr3_nt: TGTGCCAGCGGTAAACAGGGAGCTGGGGCCAACGTCCTGACTTTC; cdr3_aa: CASGKQGAGANVLTF
j_call: TRBJ2-4; clone_size: -; v_call: TRBV12-3/TRBV12-4; cdr3_length: 16; d_call: TRBD2; cdr3_nt: TGTGCCAGCAGTCCCTTAGCGGGGTTAGCCAAAAACATTCAGTACTTC; cdr3_aa: CASSPLAGLAKNIQYF
j_call: TRBJ1-3; clone_size: few; v_call: TRBV20-1; cdr3_length: 16; d_call: -; cdr3_nt: TGCAGTGCGGAATCGTCACAGGGATATACTGGAAACACCATATATTTT; cdr3_aa: CSAESSQGYTGNTIYF
j_call: TRBJ2-1; clone_size: -; v_call: TRBV28; cdr3_length: 17; d_call: TRBD1; cdr3_nt: TGTGCCAGCACCAGACAGGGGTGGGGCTTTGCTTACAATGAGCAGTTCTTC; cdr3_aa: CASTRQGWGFAYNEQFF
j_call: TRBJ2-1; clone_size: -; v_call: TRBV2; cdr3_length: 13; d_call: -; cdr3_nt: TGTGCCAGCTGGGACTCCTCCCACAATGAGCAGTTCTTC; cdr3_aa: CASWDSSHNEQFF
j_call: TRBJ2-2; clone_size: -; v_call: TRBV3-1; cdr3_length: 17; d_call: TRBD2; cdr3_nt: TGTGCCTCCACCCAAGGTAGCGGGGGCCTTAACACCGGGGAGCTGTTTTTT; cdr3_aa: CASTQGSGGLNTGELFF
j_call: TRBJ1-5; clone_size: many; v_call: TRBV20-1; cdr3_length: 12; d_call: TRBD1; cdr3_nt: TGCAGTGCTGGCAGGGGGGCCAAGCCCCAGCATTTT; cdr3_aa: CSAGRGAKPQHF
j_call: TRBJ2-3; clone_size: -; v_call: TRBV11-2; cdr3_length: 14; d_call: -; cdr3_nt: TGTGCCAGCAGCACCATCGGGGTTACAGATACGCAGTATTTT; cdr3_aa: CASSTIGVTDTQYF
j_call: TRBJ2-1; clone_size: -; v_call: TRBV20-1; cdr3_length: 17; d_call: TRBD2; cdr3_nt: TGCAGTGCTAGGGGGTCTGGCCTAGCGGGGCATTTGGATGAGCAGTTCTTC; cdr3_aa: CSARGSGLAGHLDEQFF